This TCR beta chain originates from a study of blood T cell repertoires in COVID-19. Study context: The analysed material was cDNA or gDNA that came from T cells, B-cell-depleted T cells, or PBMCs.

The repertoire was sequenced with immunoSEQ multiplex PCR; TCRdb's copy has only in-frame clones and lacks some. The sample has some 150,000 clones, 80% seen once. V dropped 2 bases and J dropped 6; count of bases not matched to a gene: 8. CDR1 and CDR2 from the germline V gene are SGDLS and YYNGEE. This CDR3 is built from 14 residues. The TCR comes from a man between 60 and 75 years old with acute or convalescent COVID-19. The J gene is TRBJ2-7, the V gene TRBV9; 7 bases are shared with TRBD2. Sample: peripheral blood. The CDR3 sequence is CASSVSGTKSEQYF. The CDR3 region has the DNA TGTGCCAGCAGCGTCTCCGGGACTAAAAGCGAGCAGTACTTC.